The source of this T cell receptor beta chain is a study of blood T cell repertoires in COVID-19. At the level of the study: Sample material is recorded as cDNA or gDNA derived from T cells, B-cell-depleted T cells, or PBMCs.

Per the study methods: Using reference gene primer amplification, nucleated cell counts were estimated. Measured with immunoSEQ multiplex PCR; TCRdb has only the in-frame clones, and not every one. Clonal size and the V and J genes are those of that table, whereas D and trimming came from the DNA. The table includes roughly 250,000 clones, over 75% detected once. Trimming removed 6 bases from V and 5 bases from J, with 7 bases in between. This CDR3 is 11 amino acids long. The germline CDR1 and CDR2 sequences are SNHLY and FYNNEI. The receptor was derived from a human donor in a cohort sampled during active COVID-19. The chain has TRBV2 and TRBJ1-2; TRBD1 might be the D (6 bases). The specimen sequenced was peripheral blood. The CDR3 bases are TGTGCCAGCAGCCAGGGGTATGGCTACACCTTC. Its protein product is CASSQGYGYTF.